The following is a TCR beta chain sequence with its context. Its antigen is as yet unknown. The data were obtained in a study of molecular identifiers for immune sequencing clone quantification. Study results and caveats: Investigators reportedly could detect spiked Jurkat TCR RNA from one cell among approximately 1.1 million naive cells.

The V gene lost 4 bases and the J gene lost 5 bases, with 17 bases spanning the gap. The CDR3 is 15 residues long. CDR1 and CDR2 (germline): SNHLY, FYNNEI. Previously described methods and listed TCR primers were employed for the bulk TCR libraries. In TCRdb, the PCR reads were re-called with MiXCR into one record per CDR3 protein. The sample holds under 800,000 distinct CDR3 sequences, less than 30% seen once. The sequence derives from a human donor in good health. Some libraries in this study had Jurkat cell RNA spiked in. The genes are TRBV2 and TRBJ2-5, with D perhaps TRBD2 (7 bases). Sequencing used naive CD8+ T cells from blood, with Jurkat cell RNA spiked in. Subset here: FACS-sorted CD8+CD4-CCR7+CD45RA+ naive T cells. CDR3 amino acids: CASSGEGDGGETQYF. CDR3 DNA: TGTGCCAGCAGTGGGGAGGGGGACGGTGGGGAGACCCAGTACTTC.